What follows are 12 T cell receptor beta chains derived from one specimen sequenced in a study of OX40 agonist ivuxolimab in advanced cancers. Data came from immunoSEQ multiplex PCR; TCRdb stores just in-frame clones and leaves some out. The table lists around 79,000 clones, more than 75% of them singletons, with approximately 0.72% in the top ten. Sample: CD4+ or CD8+ T cells sorted from blood, taken in a trial of the OX40 agonist ivuxolimab. The receptors come from an adult with an advanced solid tumor such as melanoma, head and neck, liver or kidney cancer.

The chain combines TRBV6-6 with TRBJ1-4, with TRBD1 as a possible D gene (6 bases). The V end was cut by 2 bases, the J end by 7 bases, with 17 bases between. The germline V gene has CDR1 MNHNY and CDR2 SVGAGI (reference sequence). This CDR3 has 16 residues. The CDR3 coding sequence is TGTGCCAGCAGTTACGGGGGGGCAGGGGAAAGTGAAAAACTGTTTTTT. Protein sequence: CASSYGGAGESEKLFF.

This chain links TRBV10-3 with TRBJ1-4; 8 bases map to TRBD1. There are 13 residues in the CDR3. With 3 bases clipped from V and 8 bases from J, the junction kept 2 bases outside the gene matches. Looked up from germline, CDR1 is ENHRY and CDR2 is SYGVKD. The CDR3 region has the DNA TGTGCCATCAGTGAACAGGGGGGGGAAAAACTGTTTTTT. Translated, it gives CAISEQGGEKLFF.

This chain joins TRBV19 and TRBJ2-3; 10 bases are shared with TRBD2. From germline, CDR1 is LNHDA and CDR2 SQIVND (reference sequence). The V segment lost 6 bases and the J segment 2 bases; nucleotides outside the gene matches: 8. The CDR3 covers 16 residues. In nucleotides, the CDR3 is TGTGCCAGTAGCCCGGCCGGACTAGCGGTCACAGATACGCAGTATTTT. Its translation is CASSPAGLAVTDTQYF. Full variable domain (rest looked up from reference TRBV19 and TRBJ2-3): DGGITQSPKYLFRKEGQNVTLSCEQNLNHDAMYWYRQDPGQGLRLIYYSQIVNDFQKGDIAEGYSVSREKKESFPLTVTSAQKNPTAFYLCASSPAGLAVTDTQYFGPGTRLTVL.

The chain carries TRBV7-9 and TRBJ2-5, with 14 bases lining up with TRBD2. From germline, CDR1 is SEHNR and CDR2 FQNEAQ (reference sequence). CDR3 size: 18 residues. Trimming took 3 bases from V and 1 from J; bases not matched to a gene: 7. The CDR3 protein is CASSFTTSGRGTQETQYF. The CDR3 DNA reads as TGTGCCAGCAGCTTCACGACTAGCGGGAGGGGAACCCAAGAGACCCAGTACTTC. The full variable domain, its missing parts supplied by reference TRBV7-9 and TRBJ2-5, is DTGVSQNPRHKITKRGQNVTFRCDPISEHNRLYWYRQTLGQGPEFLTYFQNEAQLEKSRLLSDRFSAERPKGSFSTLEIQRTEQGDSAMYLCASSFTTSGRGTQETQYFGPGTRLLVL.

This chain connects TRBV6-6 to TRBJ2-5; unclear D gene. This CDR3 region has 13 residues. Trimming removed 11 bases from V and 2 bases from J, with 15 bases in between. Per the germline V gene, CDR1 is MNHNY and CDR2 is SVGAGI (reference sequence). CDR3 nucleotide sequence: TGTGCCGCGGTCCGCAACCTTCAAGAGACCCAGTACTTC. Translating it yields CAAVRNLQETQYF.

The V gene is TRBV7-9, the J gene TRBJ2-7; D is uncertain. Germline V gives CDR1 SEHNR, CDR2 FQNEAQ (reference sequence). The CDR3 is 15 residues long. Trimming took 0 bases from V and 5 from J, leaving 14 bases between them. The CDR3 bases are TGTGCCAGCAGCTTAGCTCACCCCCGACCTGACGAGCAGTACTTC. This sequence encodes CASSLAHPRPDEQYF.

This clone was picked up a small number of times. The V and J genes are TRBV7-9 and TRBJ2-7, with 7 bases that match TRBD1. The CDR3 has 17 amino acids. Germline CDR1 SEHNR, CDR2 FQNEAQ (reference sequence). With V trimmed by 2 bases and J by 0 bases, 10 bases remained unmatched. Here the CDR3 reads CASSLTSMGQSSYEQYF. The CDR3 DNA sequence: TGTGCCAGCAGCTTAACCTCAATGGGACAGAGCTCCTACGAGCAGTACTTC.

This clone was counted once. This rearrangement joins TRBV18 to TRBJ2-2, with 10 bases identical to TRBD2. The trim removed 6 bases at V and 0 bases at J, leaving 13 bases unmatched. This CDR3 is built from 19 residues. Germline V gene lookup returns CDR1 KGHSH and CDR2 LQKENI. Here the CDR3 reads CASSPRRIAGGPNTGELFF. The DNA for the CDR3 is TGTGCCAGCTCCCCCAGGAGGATAGCGGGGGGTCCGAACACCGGGGAGCTGTTTTTT. Together with reference TRBV18 and TRBJ2-2, the CDR3 gives the full variable domain: NAGVMQNPRHLVRRRGQEARLRCSPMKGHSHVYWYRQLPEEGLKFMVYLQKENIIDESGMPKERFSAEFPKEGPSILRIQQVVRGDSAAYFCASSPRRIAGGPNTGELFFGEGSRLTVL.

The chain recombines TRBV13 with TRBJ1-3; no clear D gene. The CDR3 spans 15 residues. CDR1 and CDR2 (germline): PRHDT, FYEKMQ (reference sequence). V lost 1 base and J 8 bases, leaving 15 bases between the germline ends. The CDR3 spells CASSLATRPGDTIYF. DNA of the CDR3: TGTGCCAGCAGCTTAGCGACACGGCCTGGGGACACCATATATTTT.

This sequence joins TRBV19 and TRBJ2-2; D unresolved. V dropped 3 bases and J dropped 2 bases, with 10 bases sitting between them. Looked up from germline, CDR1 is LNHDA and CDR2 is SQIVND (reference sequence). The CDR3 has 15 residues. Here the CDR3 reads CASSIGQINTGELFF. The CDR3 DNA is TGTGCCAGTAGTATCGGGCAGATTAACACCGGGGAGCTGTTTTTT.

This clone has a single count. V and J are TRBV20-1 and TRBJ2-1; 7 bases are shared with TRBD1. The trim removed 6 bases at V and 6 bases at J, leaving 2 bases unmatched. CDR3 size: 11 residues. From germline, CDR1 is DFQATT and CDR2 SNEGSKA (reference sequence). CDR3 nucleotide sequence: TGCAGTGCAGGGGGCCTCAATGAGCAGTTCTTC. Its protein product is CSAGGLNEQFF.

The chain has TRBV27 and TRBJ2-7; no reliable D call. Germline V gene lookup returns CDR1 MNHEY and CDR2 SMNVEV (reference sequence). The V gene lost 3 bases and the J gene lost 10 bases, with 13 bases spanning the gap. There are 12 residues in the CDR3. DNA for the CDR3: TGTGCCAGCAGTTTTGTGTCGGGCGAACAGTACTTC. This codes for CASSFVSGEQYF.